The rows below give T cell receptor beta chains drawn from one sample of a study of blood T cell repertoires in COVID-19. Assay: immunoSEQ multiplex PCR; the TCRdb copy retains only in-frame clones and omits some. The sample holds approximately 75,000 clones, roughly 80% seen once. The sequencing input was peripheral blood. The receptors stem from a man aged 30-40 years with COVID-19, enrolled during active disease. CDR3s include the opening cysteine and the closing phenylalanine or tryptophan.

CDR3aa | j_gene | v_gene
CASSFYGGRPQHF | TRBJ1-5 | TRBV28
CATSDGGTSGIGSYEQYF | TRBJ2-7 | TRBV24-1
CAWSSGETQYF | TRBJ2-5 | TRBV30
CASRRQGGMNTEAFF | TRBJ1-1 | TRBV28
CATSKGQYGYTF | TRBJ1-2 | TRBV24-1
CASSLIGTGDYGYTF | TRBJ1-2 | TRBV7-2
CASSPAGGEQYF | TRBJ2-7 | TRBV2
CASSEREINEQYF | TRBJ2-7 | TRBV10-2
CASSLERETQYF | TRBJ2-5 | TRBV11-2
CAASSGGQGSLEQYF | TRBJ2-7 | TRBV19
CASGTSQFNSPLHF | TRBJ1-6 | TRBV28
CASSSADRRNEKLFF | TRBJ1-4 | TRBV7-9